The clone carrying this T cell receptor (beta chain) was seen more than once but under ten times. Its specificity is unknown. These data come from a study of CD8 T cells in ankylosing spondylitis. Study-level results: One TCR beta motif, made up of roughly 8 highly homologous variants, appeared characteristic of ankylosing spondylitis blood. CD8+ cells made up the disease-linked clones, which were relatively rare in peripheral blood.

By quantitative 5'-RACE with molecular barcodes, the TCR beta libraries were made. In TCRdb, the 5' RACE reads were re-called with MiXCR into one record per CDR3 protein. The sample contains hundreds of thousands of distinct CDR3 sequences, about an eighth of which appear only once. The sequencing sample was made of blood, either unsorted or a sorted T cell fraction (not recorded which). This receptor was identified in a male donor with ankylosing spondylitis.

The CDR3 DNA follows: TGCGCCAGCAGCCAAGAAGGCCGGGGCTACACCTTC. Translating it yields CASSQEGRGYTF. The chain employs TRBV4-3 and TRBJ1-2; no firm D call. The CDR3 has 12 amino acids. Germline lookup yields CDR1 LGHNA and CDR2 YSLEER. V was trimmed by 0 bases and J by 8 bases, leaving 7 bases between them.